This T cell receptor (beta chain) is from a study of cytotoxic CD8 clonotypes in ibrutinib-treated CLL. General study points: Higher circulating CD8+ T-cell counts strongly accompanied higher baseline clonality, above age-matched healthy donors. Clonality increased at ibrutinib response, then returned toward baseline at progression.

A note on this clone: Its antigen remains unidentified.

CDR1 is MDHEN, CDR2 SYDVKM, per germline. V lost 10 bases and J 7 bases, leaving 11 bases between the germline ends. This CDR3 region has 11 residues. The assay was immunoSEQ multiplex PCR, and TCRdb's table has in-frame clones only and misses some. The sample has around 140,000 clones; about 80% are singletons. The chain carries TRBV28 and TRBJ1-3; no reliable D call. This specimen consisted of PBMCs, obtained after 24 months of ibrutinib treatment. The sequence was obtained from a human donor with chronic lymphocytic leukemia. Written as DNA, the CDR3 is TGTGCCACCCACGGCGACAACACCATATATTTT. This codes for CATHGDNTIYF.